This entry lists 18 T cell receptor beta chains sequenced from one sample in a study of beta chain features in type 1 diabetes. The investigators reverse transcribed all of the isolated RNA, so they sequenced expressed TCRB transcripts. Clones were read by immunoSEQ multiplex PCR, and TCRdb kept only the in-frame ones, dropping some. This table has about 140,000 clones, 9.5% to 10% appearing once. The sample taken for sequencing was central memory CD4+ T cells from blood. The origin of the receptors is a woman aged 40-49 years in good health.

Written as DNA, the CDR3 is TGCGCCAGCAGCTTGGTCGAGGGCTACTCTGGAAACACCATATATTTT. It translates to CASSLVEGYSGNTIYF. V is TRBV5-1 and J is TRBJ1-3; no clear D. The CDR3 runs 16 residues. The germline V and J ends were trimmed by 0 bases and 0 bases, with 10 bases remaining between them. CDR1 SGHRS and CDR2 YFSETQ come from the germline V gene.

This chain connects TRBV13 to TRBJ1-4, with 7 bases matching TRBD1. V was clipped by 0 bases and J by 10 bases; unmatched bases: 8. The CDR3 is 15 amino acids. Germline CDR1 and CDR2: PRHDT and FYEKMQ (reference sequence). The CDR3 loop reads CASSLGLQGEGKLFF. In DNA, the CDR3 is TGTGCCAGCAGCTTAGGCCTCCAGGGGGAAGGAAAACTGTTTTTT.

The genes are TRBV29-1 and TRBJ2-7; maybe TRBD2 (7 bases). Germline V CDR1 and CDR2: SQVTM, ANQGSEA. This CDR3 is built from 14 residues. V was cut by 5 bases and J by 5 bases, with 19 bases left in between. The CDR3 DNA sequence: TGCAGCGTTCACTACTTGGGAGGGGGGGACGAGCAGTACTTC. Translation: CSVHYLGGGDEQYF.

This CDR3 is CASRGGGRTGEQYF. The CDR3 bases are TGTGCCAGCAGAGGGGGGGGTAGAACTGGCGAGCAGTACTTC. The rearrangement uses TRBV27 and TRBJ2-7; TRBD2 is a possible D gene (7 bases). V was clipped by 6 bases and J by 6 bases, with 18 bases between them. From germline, CDR1 is MNHEY and CDR2 SMNVEV (reference sequence). This CDR3 comprises 14 residues.

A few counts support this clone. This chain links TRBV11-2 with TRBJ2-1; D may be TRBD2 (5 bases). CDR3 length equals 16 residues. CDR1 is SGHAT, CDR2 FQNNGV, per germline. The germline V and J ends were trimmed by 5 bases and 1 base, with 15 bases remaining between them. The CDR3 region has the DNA TGTGCCAGCAGCAGAACCGGGGATACGTCCTACAATGAGCAGTTCTTC. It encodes CASSRTGDTSYNEQFF.

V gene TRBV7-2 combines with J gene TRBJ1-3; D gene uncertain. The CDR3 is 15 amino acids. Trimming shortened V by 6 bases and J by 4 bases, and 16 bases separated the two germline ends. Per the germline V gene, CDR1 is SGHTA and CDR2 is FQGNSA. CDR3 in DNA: TGTGCCAGCAGGCCCGGGAGGGCGGGCGGAAACACCATATATTTT. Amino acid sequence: CASRPGRAGGNTIYF.

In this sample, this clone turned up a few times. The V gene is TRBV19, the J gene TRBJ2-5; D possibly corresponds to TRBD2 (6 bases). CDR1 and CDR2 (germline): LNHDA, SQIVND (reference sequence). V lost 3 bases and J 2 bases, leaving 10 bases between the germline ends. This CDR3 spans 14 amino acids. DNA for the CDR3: TGTGCCAGTAGTATGGGACTCCAACAAGAGACCCAGTACTTC. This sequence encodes CASSMGLQQETQYF. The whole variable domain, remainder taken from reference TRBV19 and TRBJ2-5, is DGGITQSPKYLFRKEGQNVTLSCEQNLNHDAMYWYRQDPGQGLRLIYYSQIVNDFQKGDIAEGYSVSREKKESFPLTVTSAQKNPTAFYLCASSMGLQQETQYFGPGTRLLVL.

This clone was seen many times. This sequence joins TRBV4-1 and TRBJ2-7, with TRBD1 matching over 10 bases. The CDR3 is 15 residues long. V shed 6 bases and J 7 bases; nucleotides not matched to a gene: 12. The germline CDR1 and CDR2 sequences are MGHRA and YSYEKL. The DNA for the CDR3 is TGCGCCAGCAGACAAACCGGGACAGGGGTTGATGAGCAGTACTTC. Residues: CASRQTGTGVDEQYF.

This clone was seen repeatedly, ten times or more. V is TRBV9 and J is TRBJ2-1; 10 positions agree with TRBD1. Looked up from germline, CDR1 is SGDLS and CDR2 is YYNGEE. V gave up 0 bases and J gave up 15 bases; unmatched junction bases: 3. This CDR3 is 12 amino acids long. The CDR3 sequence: CASSVGTGGLFF. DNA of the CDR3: TGTGCCAGCAGCGTAGGGACAGGGGGATTGTTCTTC.

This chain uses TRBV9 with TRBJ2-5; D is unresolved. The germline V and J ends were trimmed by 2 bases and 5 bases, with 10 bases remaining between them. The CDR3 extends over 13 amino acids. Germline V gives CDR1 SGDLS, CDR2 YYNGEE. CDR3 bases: TGTGCCAGCAGCGTTAGAACGTGGGAGACCCAGTACTTC. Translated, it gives CASSVRTWETQYF. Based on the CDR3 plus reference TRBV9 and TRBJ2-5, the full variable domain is DSGVTQTPKHLITATGQRVTLRCSPRSGDLSVYWYQQSLDQGLQFLIQYYNGEERAKGNILERFSAQQFPDLHSELNLSSLELGDSALYFCASSVRTWETQYFGPGTRLLVL.

In DNA form, the CDR3 reads TGTGCCAGCAGGGAGGATGGAGAGACCCAGTACTTC. Translated, it gives CASREDGETQYF. The chain carries TRBV6-5 and TRBJ2-5; D may be TRBD2 (5 bases). The CDR3 covers 12 residues. V was cut by 6 bases and J by 4 bases, with 9 bases left in between. The V gene's germline CDR1 is MNHEY and CDR2 SVGAGI.

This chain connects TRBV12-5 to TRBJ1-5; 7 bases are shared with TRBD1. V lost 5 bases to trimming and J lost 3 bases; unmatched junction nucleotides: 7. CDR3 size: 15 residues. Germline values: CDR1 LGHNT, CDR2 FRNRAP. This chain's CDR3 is CASGVTGQFNQPQHF. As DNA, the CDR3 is TGTGCTAGTGGTGTCACGGGACAGTTCAATCAGCCCCAGCATTTT. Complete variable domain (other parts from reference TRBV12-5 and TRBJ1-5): DARVTQTPRHKVTEMGQEVTMRCQPILGHNTVFWYRQTMMQGLELLAYFRNRAPLDDSGMPKDRFSAEMPDATLATLKIQPSEPRDSAVYFCASGVTGQFNQPQHFGDGTRLSIL.

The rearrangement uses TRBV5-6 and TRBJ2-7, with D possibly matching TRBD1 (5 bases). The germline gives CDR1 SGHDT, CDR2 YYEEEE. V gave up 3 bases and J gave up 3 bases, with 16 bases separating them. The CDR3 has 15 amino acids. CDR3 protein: CASSSWGTYNYEQYF. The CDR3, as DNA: TGTGCCAGCAGCTCGTGGGGCACCTACAACTACGAGCAGTACTTC.

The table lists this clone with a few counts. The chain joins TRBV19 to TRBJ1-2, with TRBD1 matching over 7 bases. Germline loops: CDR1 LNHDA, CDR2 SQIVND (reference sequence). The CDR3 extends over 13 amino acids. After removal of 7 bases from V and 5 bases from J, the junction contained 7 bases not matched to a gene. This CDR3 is CASTRGGQYGYTF. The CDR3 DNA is TGTGCCAGTACCCGTGGGGGACAGTATGGCTACACCTTC.

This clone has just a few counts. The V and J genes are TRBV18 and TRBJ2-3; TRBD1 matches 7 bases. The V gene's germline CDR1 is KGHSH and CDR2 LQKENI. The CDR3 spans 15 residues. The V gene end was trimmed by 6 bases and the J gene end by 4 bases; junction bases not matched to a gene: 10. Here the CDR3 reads CASSPSVQGADTQYF. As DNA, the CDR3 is TGTGCCAGCTCCCCTTCTGTTCAGGGGGCAGATACGCAGTATTTT. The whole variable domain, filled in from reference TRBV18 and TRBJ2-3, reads NAGVMQNPRHLVRRRGQEARLRCSPMKGHSHVYWYRQLPEEGLKFMVYLQKENIIDESGMPKERFSAEFPKEGPSILRIQQVVRGDSAAYFCASSPSVQGADTQYFGPGTRLTVL.

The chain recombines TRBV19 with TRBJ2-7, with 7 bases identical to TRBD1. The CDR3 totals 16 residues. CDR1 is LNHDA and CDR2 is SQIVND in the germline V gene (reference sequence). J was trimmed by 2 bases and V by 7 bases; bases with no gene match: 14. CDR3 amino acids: CASIRLIQGSAYEQYF. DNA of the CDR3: TGTGCCAGTATTCGCCTCATACAGGGGAGCGCCTACGAGCAGTACTTC.

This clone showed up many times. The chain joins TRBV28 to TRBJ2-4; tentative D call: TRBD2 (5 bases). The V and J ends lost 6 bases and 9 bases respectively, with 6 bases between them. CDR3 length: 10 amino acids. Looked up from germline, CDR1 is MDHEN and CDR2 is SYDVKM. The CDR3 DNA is TGTGCCAGCAGGGACTCCATTCAGTACTTC. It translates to CASRDSIQYF.

CDR3 protein: CASSATYTDTQYF. The CDR3 bases are TGTGCCAGCAGCGCGACTTACACAGATACGCAGTATTTT. The chain joins TRBV11-3 to TRBJ2-3, with D hard to call. Germline-derived CDR1 and CDR2 are SGHNT and YENEEA. The CDR3 covers 13 residues. V lost 5 bases, J lost 2 bases, and 8 bases lay in between.